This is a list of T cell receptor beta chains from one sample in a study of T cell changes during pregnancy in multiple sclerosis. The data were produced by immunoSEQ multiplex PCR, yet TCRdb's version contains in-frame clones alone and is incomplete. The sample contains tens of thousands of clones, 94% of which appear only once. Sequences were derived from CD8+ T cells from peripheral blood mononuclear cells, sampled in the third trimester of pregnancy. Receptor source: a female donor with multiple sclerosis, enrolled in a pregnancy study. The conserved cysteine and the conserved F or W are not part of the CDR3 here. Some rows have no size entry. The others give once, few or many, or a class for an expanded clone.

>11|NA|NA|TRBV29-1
SVRGSRTYEQY
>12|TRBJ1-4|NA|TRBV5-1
ASSLGTGNEKLF
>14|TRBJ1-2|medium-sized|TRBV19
ASSIVPGVRPYGYT
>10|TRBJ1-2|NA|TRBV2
ASERGIYGYT
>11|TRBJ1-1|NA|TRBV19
ASSISLNTEAF
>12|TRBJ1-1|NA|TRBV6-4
ASSEGQGGTEAF
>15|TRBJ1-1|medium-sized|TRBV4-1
ASSPLGGGGQGTEAF
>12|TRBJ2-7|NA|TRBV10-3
AISLGQGANEQY
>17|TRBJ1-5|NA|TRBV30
AWSEGRDRGRGRNQPQH
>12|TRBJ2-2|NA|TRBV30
AWSARGGGGELF
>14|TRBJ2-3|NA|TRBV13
ASSSQVGGHQDTQY
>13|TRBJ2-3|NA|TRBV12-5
ASGLAGVGTDTQY
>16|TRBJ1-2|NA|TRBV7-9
ASSLMGIRTVPNYGYT
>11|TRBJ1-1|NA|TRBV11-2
ASSLGGAGEAF
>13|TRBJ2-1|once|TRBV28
ASGTLAGPYNEQF
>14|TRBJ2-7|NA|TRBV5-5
ASSLEQLQGTWEQY
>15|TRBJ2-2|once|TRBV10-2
ASSEWLAGAMGGELF
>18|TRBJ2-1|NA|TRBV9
ASSLPGTSGSLEPYNEQF
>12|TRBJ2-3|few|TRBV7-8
ASSLTGVRDTQY
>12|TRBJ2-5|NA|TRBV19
ASSTGEWTETQY
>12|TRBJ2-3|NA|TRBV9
ASSVGHSTDTQY
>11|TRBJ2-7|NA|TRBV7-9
ASSLSGTYEQY
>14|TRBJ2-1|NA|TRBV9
ASSVVGQGDYNEQF
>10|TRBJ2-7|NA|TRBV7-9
ASSSRGYEQY
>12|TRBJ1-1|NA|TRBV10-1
ASREQGWNTEAF
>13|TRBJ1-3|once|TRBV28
ASSLFGRAGNTIY
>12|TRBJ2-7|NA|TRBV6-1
ASSEYRGPQEQY
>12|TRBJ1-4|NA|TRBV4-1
ASSPVAQDEKLF
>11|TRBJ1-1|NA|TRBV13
ASTVGTMAGAF
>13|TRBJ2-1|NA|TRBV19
ASSIAAGELNEQF
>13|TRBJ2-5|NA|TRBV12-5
ASGLSRGATETQY
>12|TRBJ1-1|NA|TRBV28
ASSTRGGGTEAF
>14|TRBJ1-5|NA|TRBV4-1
ASSHNRGRRDQPQH
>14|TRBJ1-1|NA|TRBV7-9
ASSSRQGGMNTEAF
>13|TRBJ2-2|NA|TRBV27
ASSPQLPGTGELF
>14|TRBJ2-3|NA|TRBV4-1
ASSQDRTPSTDTQY
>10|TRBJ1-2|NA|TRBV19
ASSIALYGYT
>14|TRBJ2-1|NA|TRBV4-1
ASSQDPLRRPGEQF
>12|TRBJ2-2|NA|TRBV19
ASIGGAYTGELF
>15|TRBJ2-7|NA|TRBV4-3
ASSQDLGEGANYEQY
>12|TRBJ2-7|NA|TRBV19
ASSPSGSFYEQY
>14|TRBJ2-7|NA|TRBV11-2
ASSHPLLGVIGEQY